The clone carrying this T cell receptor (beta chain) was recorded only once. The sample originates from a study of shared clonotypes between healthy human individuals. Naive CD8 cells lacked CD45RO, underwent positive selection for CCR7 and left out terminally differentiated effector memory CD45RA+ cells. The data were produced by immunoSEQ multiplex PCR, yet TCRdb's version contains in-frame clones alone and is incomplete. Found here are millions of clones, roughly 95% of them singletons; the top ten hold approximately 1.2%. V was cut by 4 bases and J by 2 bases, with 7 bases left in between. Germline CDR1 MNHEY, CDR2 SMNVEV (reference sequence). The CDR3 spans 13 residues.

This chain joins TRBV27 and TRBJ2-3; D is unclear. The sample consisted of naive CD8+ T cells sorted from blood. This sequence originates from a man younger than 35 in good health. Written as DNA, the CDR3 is TGTGCCAGCAGTTATACCACCACAGATACGCAGTATTTT. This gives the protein CASSYTTTDTQYF.